In its sample, the clone carrying this TCR beta chain was seen a few times. What it recognizes is unknown. The patients all showed relapse after autologous stem cell transplantation, while their brentuximab vedotin exposure varied. This specimen belongs to a study of PD-1 blockade in classical Hodgkin lymphoma. Study at large: Once every 2 weeks, patients received intravenous nivolumab at 3 mg/kg. Overall study findings and caveats: The study found complete responders had baseline diversity similar to newly diagnosed patients. Any patient who commenced nivolumab under 1 year after ASCT was excluded.

TCRdb's copy holds only in-frame clones and misses some; the assay was immunoSEQ multiplex PCR. The sample includes roughly 60,000 clones, 90% of them seen just once. The sample consisted of peripheral blood mononuclear cells (PBMCs), taken at baseline. The source is a human donor with classical Hodgkin lymphoma.

CDR3 in DNA: TGTGCCAGCAGTTTAGACAGAGCTGTCTATGGCTACACCTTC. This sequence encodes CASSLDRAVYGYTF. The V and J genes are TRBV28 and TRBJ1-2; D may be TRBD1 (5 bases). Germline CDR1 and CDR2: MDHEN and SYDVKM. This CDR3 is built from 14 residues. With 2 bases removed from V and 4 bases from J, the gap between germline ends came to 11 bases.